Listed here are 26 T cell receptor beta chains from one sample, sequenced in a study of cytomegalovirus exposure and HLA in healthy donors listed by TCRdb under 2017. Libraries were constructed by the immunoSEQ multiplex PCR assay. For the multiplex PCR, a mixture combining 60 forward primers for TCR Vbeta segments and 13 reverse primers for TCR Jbeta segments was used. Held by TCRdb, this immuneACCESS table contains in-frame sequences only and omits some clones. Under half of the omission traces to an unresolved V gene where checked; the cause of the rest is unknown. For this sample the table gives more than 85,000 clones, of which under 85% were detected only once. The top ten hold around 1.2% of the sample. The sequencing sample was made of PBMCs. Receptor source: a man in his thirties or forties in good health and CMV-seronegative.

V is TRBV16 and J is TRBJ1-5, with 7 bases aligning to TRBD1. Germline-derived CDR1 and CDR2 are KGHSY and FQNENV. V shed 5 bases and J 7 bases; nucleotides not matched to a gene: 2. This CDR3 contains 12 residues. CDR3 sequence reads: CASSTGEQPQHF. The CDR3 nucleotides are TGTGCCAGCAGCACAGGGGAACAGCCCCAGCATTTT.

The J gene is TRBJ2-7, the V gene TRBV19; 7 bases agree with TRBD1. The germline V gene has CDR1 LNHDA and CDR2 SQIVND (reference sequence). After removal of 6 bases from V and 3 bases from J, the junction contained 11 bases not matched to a gene. CDR3 length equals 15 residues. The CDR3 sequence: CASSEGSGGLYEQYF. CDR3 in DNA: TGTGCCAGTAGCGAGGGCTCAGGGGGTCTCTACGAGCAGTACTTC.

This clone has only a few counts. V and J are TRBV5-4 and TRBJ2-1; 9 nucleotides agree with TRBD2. V shed 0 bases and J 5 bases; nucleotides not matched to a gene: 3. The CDR3 is made up of 15 amino acids. Germline assignment: CDR1 SGHNT and CDR2 YYREEE (reference sequence). CDR3 amino acids: CASSLGSGGNNEQFF. In nucleotides, the CDR3 is TGTGCCAGCAGCTTGGGTAGCGGGGGTAACAATGAGCAGTTCTTC.

The chain couples TRBV19 to TRBJ2-1, with D unresolved. Germline-derived CDR1 and CDR2 are LNHDA and SQIVND (reference sequence). This CDR3 has 12 residues. V shed 3 bases and J shed 8 bases, with 8 bases lying between them. The CDR3 sequence: CASSMTADEQFF. The CDR3 nucleotides read TGTGCCAGTAGTATGACGGCGGATGAGCAGTTCTTC. The full variable domain, with the rest looked up from reference TRBV19 and TRBJ2-1, is DGGITQSPKYLFRKEGQNVTLSCEQNLNHDAMYWYRQDPGQGLRLIYYSQIVNDFQKGDIAEGYSVSREKKESFPLTVTSAQKNPTAFYLCASSMTADEQFFGPGTRLTVL.

As DNA, the CDR3 is TGTGCCAGCAGCCCAGCCGCGACAGGGGCCTACAATGAGCAGTTCTTC. Translated: CASSPAATGAYNEQFF. The rearrangement links TRBV7-2 to TRBJ2-1; 8 bases align to TRBD1. CDR3 size: 16 residues. J gave up 2 bases and V 5 bases, and 8 bases lay outside the gene matches. Germline CDR1 and CDR2: SGHTA and FQGNSA.

The rearrangement links TRBV4-1 to TRBJ2-7; 10 bases align to TRBD1. Trimming at V came to 1 base and at J to 6 bases, leaving 9 bases not matched to a gene. The germline V gene has CDR1 MGHRA and CDR2 YSYEKL. CDR3 length: 16 amino acids. This CDR3 is CASSQGPGTGEGEQYF. CDR3 DNA: TGCGCCAGCAGCCAAGGCCCCGGGACAGGGGAGGGCGAGCAGTACTTC.

The V and J genes are TRBV28 and TRBJ1-5; D not resolved. V shed 2 bases and J shed 6 bases, with 8 bases lying between them. Germline CDR1 is MDHEN and CDR2 is SYDVKM. The CDR3 length is 13 residues. CDR3: CASSLQVGQPQHF. DNA for the CDR3: TGTGCCAGCAGTTTACAGGTTGGTCAGCCCCAGCATTTT.

The chain combines TRBV5-1 with TRBJ2-7; D is perhaps TRBD1 (5 bases). Trimming removed 2 bases at V and 3 bases at J, with 9 bases between. Germline V gene sequence: CDR1 SGHRS, CDR2 YFSETQ. The CDR3 length is 13 residues. This CDR3 reads CASSFGRDYEQYF. The CDR3 DNA follows: TGCGCCAGCAGCTTCGGCAGGGACTACGAGCAGTACTTC.

This clone has only a few counts. The chain is built from TRBV19 and TRBJ1-1; perhaps TRBD1 as D (5 bases). Germline CDR1 is LNHDA and CDR2 is SQIVND (reference sequence). This CDR3 region has 14 residues. Trimming shortened V by 4 bases and J by 1 base, and 10 bases separated the two germline ends. The CDR3 nucleotides read TGTGCCAGTAGTAACCCAGGGTCGAACACTGAAGCTTTCTTT. Translating gives CASSNPGSNTEAFF.

The chain links TRBV19 to TRBJ1-2, with 9 positions matching TRBD1. Per germline, CDR1 LNHDA and CDR2 SQIVND (reference sequence). V was pared by 7 bases and J by 8 bases, with 11 bases of the junction left unmatched. The CDR3 extends over 14 amino acids. Here the CDR3 DNA reads TGTGCCAGTAACCACCGGGACAGGGACGGCGGCTACACCTTC. Its translation is CASNHRDRDGGYTF.

A single count supports this clone. This rearrangement joins TRBV5-1 to TRBJ1-2, with 7 positions matching TRBD1. The germline V gene has CDR1 SGHRS and CDR2 YFSETQ. J lost 2 bases, V lost 0 bases, and 16 bases had no gene match. This CDR3 region has 19 residues. In DNA form, the CDR3 reads TGCGCCAGCAGCTTGGATTTAAGAGACAGGGCAAACCCCAACTATGGCTACACCTTC. Translated: CASSLDLRDRANPNYGYTF.

The chain employs TRBV28 and TRBJ1-5; TRBD1 agrees at 7 bases. Germline V gene lookup returns CDR1 MDHEN and CDR2 SYDVKM. CDR3 length: 14 amino acids. Trimming cost V 2 bases and J 6 bases; bases outside gene matches: 4. The CDR3 nucleotides read TGTGCCAGCAGTTTAACAGGGGCGGGTCAGCCCCAGCATTTT. Its translation: CASSLTGAGQPQHF.

The chain combines TRBV25-1 with TRBJ2-5; the match to TRBD2 covers 7 bases. CDR3 length equals 15 residues. Germline V lookup: CDR1 MGHDK, CDR2 SYGVNS. The V gene end was trimmed by 1 base and the J gene end by 4 bases; junction bases not matched to a gene: 6. The CDR3 spells CASSEFGGRAETQYF. In DNA form, the CDR3 reads TGTGCCAGCAGTGAATTTGGAGGGAGGGCAGAGACCCAGTACTTC.

CDR3: CATRQDDTEAFF. As DNA, the CDR3 is TGTGCCACAAGACAGGACGACACTGAAGCTTTCTTT. This chain joins TRBV10-3 and TRBJ1-1, with D possibly matching TRBD1 (6 bases). With 10 bases removed from V and 3 bases from J, the gap between germline ends came to 12 bases. Germline CDR1 and CDR2: ENHRY and SYGVKD. The CDR3 spans 12 residues.

The rearrangement links TRBV28 to TRBJ1-5, with unresolved D. This CDR3 comprises 14 residues. Germline assignment: CDR1 MDHEN and CDR2 SYDVKM. The V end lost 3 bases, the J end lost 0 bases, and 6 bases lay between the germline ends. CDR3 amino acids: CASSLPSSNQPQHF. In nucleotides, the CDR3 is TGTGCCAGCAGTTTGCCTAGTAGCAATCAGCCCCAGCATTTT. Using reference TRBV28 and TRBJ1-5 for the parts outside the CDR3, the full variable domain is DVKVTQSSRYLVKRTGEKVFLECVQDMDHENMFWYRQDPGLGLRLIYFSYDVKMKEKGDIPEGYSVSREKKERFSLILESASTNQTSMYLCASSLPSSNQPQHFGDGTRLSIL.

In its sample, this clone was seen once. The chain couples TRBV7-6 to TRBJ1-5, with TRBD1 matching over 10 bases. This CDR3 has 15 amino acids. V was clipped by 1 base and J by 6 bases; unmatched bases: 3. The germline V gene has CDR1 SGHVS and CDR2 FNYEAQ. The CDR3 spells CASSLGQGAAQPQHF. In DNA form, the CDR3 reads TGTGCCAGCAGCTTAGGACAGGGGGCGGCTCAGCCCCAGCATTTT.

V is TRBV28 and J is TRBJ1-5, with 8 nucleotides matching TRBD1. This CDR3 has 14 residues. Unmatched junction bases numbered 7, after V lost 5 bases and J lost 7 bases. CDR1 MDHEN and CDR2 SYDVKM come from the germline V gene. As DNA, the CDR3 is TGTGCCAGCAGTCGGACAGGGTCAGGGCAGCCCCAGCATTTT. Protein sequence: CASSRTGSGQPQHF.

This clone was picked up one time. V and J are TRBV7-2 and TRBJ1-2; no definite D call. Germline CDR1 and CDR2: SGHTA and FQGNSA. Trimming cost V 5 bases and J 8 bases, with 9 bases left between them. This CDR3 comprises 11 residues. DNA for the CDR3: TGTGCCAGCAGCGGGAGGTGGGGCTACACCTTC. Protein product: CASSGRWGYTF.

This chain uses TRBV10-1 with TRBJ2-2; no clear D. The germline V gene has CDR1 WNHNN and CDR2 SYGVQD (reference sequence). Trimming cost V 4 bases and J 1 base, with 7 bases left between them. The CDR3 extends over 14 amino acids. The CDR3 sequence: CASSVIRNTGELFF. CDR3 bases: TGCGCCAGCAGTGTTATCAGGAACACCGGGGAGCTGTTTTTT.

This rearrangement joins TRBV29-1 to TRBJ2-3; TRBD1 might be the D (5 bases). The CDR3 has 16 residues. Trimming took 3 bases from V and 3 from J, leaving 19 bases between them. Germline-derived CDR1 and CDR2 are SQVTM and ANQGSEA. The DNA for the CDR3 is TGCAGCGTTGATATCAGCAGGGCGAGAAGAACAGATACGCAGTATTTT. Translation gives CSVDISRARRTDTQYF.

This rearrangement joins TRBV5-1 to TRBJ1-2; 9 bases are shared with TRBD1. The CDR3 spans 17 residues. The V and J ends lost 4 bases and 3 bases, in that order; junction bases with no gene match: 13. Germline V gives CDR1 SGHRS, CDR2 YFSETQ. In nucleotides, the CDR3 is TGCGCCAGCAGCGGAGAAGGGGGACAGGGAAGTGACTATGGCTACACCTTC. Translation: CASSGEGGQGSDYGYTF.

This clone appeared once. The CDR3 nucleotides are TGTGCCAGCAGCAACCCCCAGGGGGCGAATGAGCAGTTCTTC. Protein product: CASSNPQGANEQFF. The V call is TRBV21-1, the J call TRBJ2-1; the D segment call TRBD1 is taken from the table without a DNA check. TRBV21-1 is classified as a pseudogene. The CDR3 totals 14 residues.

V usage is TRBV6-1 and J usage is TRBJ1-4; 7 positions match TRBD1. V gave up 9 bases and J gave up 8 bases; unmatched junction bases: 9. The germline V gene encodes CDR1 MNHNS and CDR2 SASEGT. The CDR3 loop spans 13 amino acids. CDR3 sequence (DNA): TGTGCCAGTAGGGACAGAGTTCTCGAAAAACTGTTTTTT. The encoded protein is CASRDRVLEKLFF.

The table lists this clone with a count of one. The rearrangement links TRBV15 to TRBJ2-7; a possible D gene is TRBD1 (6 bases). CDR3 length equals 16 residues. The germline CDR1 and CDR2 sequences are LNHNV and YYDKDF (reference sequence). V was clipped by 3 bases and J by 1 base, with 16 bases between them. CDR3 amino acids: CATSSDLITGSYEQYF. CDR3 sequence (DNA): TGTGCCACCAGCAGCGATCTCATAACAGGGTCCTACGAGCAGTACTTC.

The sample holds one count of this clone. The chain joins TRBV19 to TRBJ2-7, with TRBD2 matching 11 bases. The germline V gene encodes CDR1 LNHDA and CDR2 SQIVND (reference sequence). The CDR3 has 14 amino acids. Trimming cost V 8 bases and J 2 bases; bases outside gene matches: 5. CDR3 amino acids: CASSTSGGAYEQYF. Here the CDR3 DNA reads TGTGCCAGTTCCACTAGCGGGGGCGCCTACGAGCAGTACTTC.

The V and J genes are TRBV2 and TRBJ1-2; unclear D gene. The CDR3 sequence is 16 residues long. Trimming removed 2 bases at V and 0 bases at J, with 13 bases between. Per germline, CDR1 SNHLY and CDR2 FYNNEI. CDR3 amino acids: CASSEFSALPNYGYTF. The CDR3 DNA reads TGTGCCAGCAGTGAATTCAGCGCTTTACCTAACTATGGCTACACCTTC.